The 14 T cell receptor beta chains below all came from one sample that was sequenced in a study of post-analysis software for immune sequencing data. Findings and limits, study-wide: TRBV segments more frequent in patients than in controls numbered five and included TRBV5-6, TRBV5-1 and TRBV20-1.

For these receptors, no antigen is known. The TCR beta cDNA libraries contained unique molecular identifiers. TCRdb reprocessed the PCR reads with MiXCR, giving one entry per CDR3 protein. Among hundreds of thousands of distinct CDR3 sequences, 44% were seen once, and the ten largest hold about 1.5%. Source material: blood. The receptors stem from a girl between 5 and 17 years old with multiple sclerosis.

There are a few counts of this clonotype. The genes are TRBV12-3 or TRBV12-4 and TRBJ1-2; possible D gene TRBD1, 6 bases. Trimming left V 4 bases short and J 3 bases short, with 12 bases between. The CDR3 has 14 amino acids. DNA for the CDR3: TGTGCCAGCAGTTCTACCCGACAGGACTATGGCTACACCTTC. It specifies CASSSTRQDYGYTF.

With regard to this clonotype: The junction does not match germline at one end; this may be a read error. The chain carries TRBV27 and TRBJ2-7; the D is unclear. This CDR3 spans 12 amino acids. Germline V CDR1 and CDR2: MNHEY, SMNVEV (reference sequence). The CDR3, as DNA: TGTGCCAGCCGAGACGGCTCCTACGAGCGGTACTTC. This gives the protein CASRDGSYERYF.

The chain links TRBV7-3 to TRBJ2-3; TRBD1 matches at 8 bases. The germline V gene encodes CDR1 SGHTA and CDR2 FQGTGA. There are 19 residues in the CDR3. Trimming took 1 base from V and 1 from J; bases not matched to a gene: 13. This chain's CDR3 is CASSLRILDGQGRTDTQYF. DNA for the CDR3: TGTGCCAGCAGCTTAAGAATACTCGATGGACAGGGACGCACAGATACGCAGTATTTT. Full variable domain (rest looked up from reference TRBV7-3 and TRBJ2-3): GAGVSQTPSNKVTEKGKYVELRCDPISGHTALYWYRQSLGQGPEFLIYFQGTGAADDSGLPNDRFFAVRPEGSVSTLKIQRTERGDSAVYLCASSLRILDGQGRTDTQYFGPGTRLTVL.

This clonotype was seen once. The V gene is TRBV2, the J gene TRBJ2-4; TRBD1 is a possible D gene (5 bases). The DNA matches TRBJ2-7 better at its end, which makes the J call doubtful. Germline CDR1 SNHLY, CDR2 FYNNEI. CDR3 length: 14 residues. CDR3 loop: CASSPRPGPYEQYF. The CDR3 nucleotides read TGTGCCAGCAGTCCCCGTCCAGGGCCCTACGAGCAGTACTTC.

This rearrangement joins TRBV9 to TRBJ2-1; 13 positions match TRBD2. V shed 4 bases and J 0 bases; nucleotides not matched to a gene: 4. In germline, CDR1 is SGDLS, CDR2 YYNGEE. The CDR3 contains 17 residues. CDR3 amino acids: CASSPRTSGSSYNEQFF. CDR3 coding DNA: TGTGCCAGCAGCCCGCGGACTAGCGGGAGCTCCTACAATGAGCAGTTCTTC. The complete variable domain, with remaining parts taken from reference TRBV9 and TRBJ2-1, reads DSGVTQTPKHLITATGQRVTLRCSPRSGDLSVYWYQQSLDQGLQFLIQYYNGEERAKGNILERFSAQQFPDLHSELNLSSLELGDSALYFCASSPRTSGSSYNEQFFGPGTRLTVL.

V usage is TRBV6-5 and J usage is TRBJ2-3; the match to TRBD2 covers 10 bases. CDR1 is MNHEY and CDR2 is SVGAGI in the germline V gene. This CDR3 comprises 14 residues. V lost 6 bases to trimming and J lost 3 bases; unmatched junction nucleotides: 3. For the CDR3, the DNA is TGTGCCAGCAGCCTAGCGGGGGAGACAGATACGCAGTATTTT. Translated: CASSLAGETDTQYF.

The CDR3 protein is CASSQGDSGSYNEQFF. CDR3 in DNA: TGTGCCAGCAGCCAAGGCGACTCTGGGTCCTACAATGAGCAGTTCTTC. The chain combines TRBV4-2 with TRBJ2-1; no clear D. CDR1 is LGHNA, CDR2 YNFKEQ, per germline. Between the trimmed V and J ends, which lost 1 base and 1 base, there was a span of 11 bases. The CDR3 has 16 residues.

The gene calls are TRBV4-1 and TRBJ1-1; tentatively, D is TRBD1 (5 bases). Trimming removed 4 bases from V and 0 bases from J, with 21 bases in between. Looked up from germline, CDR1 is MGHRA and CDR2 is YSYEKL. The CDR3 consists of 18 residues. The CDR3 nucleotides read TGCGCCAGCAGCCGAGGGGCAGGCAGTTATTCTATGAACACTGAAGCTTTCTTT. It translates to CASSRGAGSYSMNTEAFF.

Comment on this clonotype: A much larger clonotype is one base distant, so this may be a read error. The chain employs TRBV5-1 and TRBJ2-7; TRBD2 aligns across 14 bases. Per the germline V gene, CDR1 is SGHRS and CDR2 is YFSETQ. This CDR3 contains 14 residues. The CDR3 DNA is TGCACCAGCAGCCCCGGGACTAGCGGGAGCGAGCAGTACTTC. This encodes CTSSPGTSGSEQYF.

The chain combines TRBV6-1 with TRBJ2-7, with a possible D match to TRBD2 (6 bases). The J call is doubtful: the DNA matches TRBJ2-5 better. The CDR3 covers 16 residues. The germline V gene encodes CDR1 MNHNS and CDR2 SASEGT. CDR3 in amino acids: CASSEAVGLASETQYF. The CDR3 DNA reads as TGTGCCAGCAGTGAAGCAGTGGGCCTAGCGAGCGAGACCCAGTACTTC.

CDR3: CASFGGARVYEQYF. The CDR3 nucleotides read TGTGCCAGCTTCGGGGGGGCGCGTGTCTACGAGCAGTACTTC. V is TRBV6-6 and J is TRBJ2-7, with 8 bases lining up with TRBD2. This CDR3 region has 14 residues. Unmatched junction bases numbered 9, after V lost 8 bases and J lost 3 bases. CDR1 and CDR2 (germline): MNHNY, SVGAGI (reference sequence).

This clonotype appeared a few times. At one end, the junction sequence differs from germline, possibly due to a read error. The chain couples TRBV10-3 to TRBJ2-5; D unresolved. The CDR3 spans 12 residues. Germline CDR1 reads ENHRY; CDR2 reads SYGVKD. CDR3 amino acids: CATSEPQETQYF. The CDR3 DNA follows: TGTGCCACCAGTGAGCCCCAAGAGACCCAGTACTTC.

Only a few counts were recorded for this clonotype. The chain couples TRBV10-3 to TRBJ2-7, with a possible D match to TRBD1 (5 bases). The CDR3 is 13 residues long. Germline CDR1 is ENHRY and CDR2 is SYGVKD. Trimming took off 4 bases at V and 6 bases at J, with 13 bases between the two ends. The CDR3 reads CAISVEGVGEQYF. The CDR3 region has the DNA TGTGCCATCAGTGTTGAAGGGGTGGGCGAGCAGTACTTC.

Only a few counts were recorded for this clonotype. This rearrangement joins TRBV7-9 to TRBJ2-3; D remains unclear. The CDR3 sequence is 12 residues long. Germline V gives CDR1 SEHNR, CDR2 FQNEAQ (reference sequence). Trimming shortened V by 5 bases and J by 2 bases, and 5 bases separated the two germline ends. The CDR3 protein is CASSDDTDTQYF. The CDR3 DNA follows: TGTGCCAGCAGCGACGACACAGATACGCAGTATTTT.